Sequencing of this T cell receptor beta chain was carried out in a study of blood T cell repertoires in COVID-19. For the study at large: Italy, Spain and the United States were the sources of the convalescent and acute COVID-19 samples. In each case, the material was cDNA or gDNA derived from T cells, B-cell-depleted T cells, or PBMCs.

As handled by the study authors: For nucleated cells, counts were estimated from reference gene primer amplification. This table comes from immunoSEQ multiplex PCR, and its TCRdb copy is limited to in-frame clones, with some not included. Clone size and the V and J calls come from that table; the DNA yielded D and trimming. The sample holds approximately 250,000 clones; roughly 83% are singletons and the top ten take 5.5% to 6.5%. Patients at the Seattle site were enrolled during active infection and followed longitudinally. V lost 5 bases and J lost 4, with 14 bases in between. The length of the CDR3 is 14 residues. Germline loops: CDR1 SGHTA, CDR2 FQGTGA.

The sequencing input was peripheral blood. This TCR came from an elderly woman with COVID-19, enrolled during active disease. The chain is built from TRBV7-3 and TRBJ1-2; D is perhaps TRBD1 (6 bases). CDR3 sequence reads: CASSPGTGSYGYTF. The CDR3 DNA is TGTGCCAGCAGCCCCGGAACAGGGAGCTATGGCTACACCTTC. The whole variable domain, filled in from reference TRBV7-3 and TRBJ1-2, reads GAGVSQTPSNKVTEKGKYVELRCDPISGHTALYWYRQSLGQGPEFLIYFQGTGAADDSGLPNDRFFAVRPEGSVSTLKIQRTERGDSAVYLCASSPGTGSYGYTFGSGTRLTVV.